Listed below are T cell receptor beta chains from one sample, sequenced in a study of T cell responses to AZD1222 COVID-19 vaccine. TCRdb's copy holds only in-frame clones and misses some; the assay was immunoSEQ multiplex PCR. The sample includes 150,000 to 200,000 clones, more than 85% seen only once; the top ten take approximately 1.3%. The sequencing here drew on peripheral blood, taken 28 days after the second AZD1222 dose. The receptors derive from an adult who received the AZD1222 COVID-19 vaccine. Each CDR3 is given with its conserved first and last residue. D genes are given only for firm matches. Rows give clone size only sometimes, using once, few, many, or a class for an expanded clone.

j_call: TRBJ1-1; clone_size: -; d_call: -; v_call: TRBV15; cdr3_aa: CATSISVGVGNTEAFF; cdr3_nt: TGTGCCACCAGCATCTCAGTTGGTGTGGGGAACACTGAAGCTTTCTTT
j_call: TRBJ1-1; clone_size: -; d_call: -; v_call: TRBV4-3; cdr3_aa: CASSQERQAYEAFF; cdr3_nt: TGCGCCAGCAGCCAAGAAAGACAGGCTTATGAAGCTTTCTTT
j_call: TRBJ2-1; clone_size: -; d_call: -; v_call: TRBV18; cdr3_aa: CASRDIFRLEQFF; cdr3_nt: TGTGCCAGCCGGGACATCTTTAGGTTGGAGCAGTTCTTC
j_call: TRBJ2-3; clone_size: -; d_call: -; v_call: TRBV6-2/TRBV6-3; cdr3_aa: CASSDRHGDTQYF; cdr3_nt: TGTGCCAGCAGTGACCGACATGGAGACACGCAGTATTTT
j_call: TRBJ1-3; clone_size: -; d_call: -; v_call: TRBV19; cdr3_aa: CASSPWGRNTIYF; cdr3_nt: TGTGCCAGTAGTCCGTGGGGCCGAAACACCATATATTTT
j_call: TRBJ1-5; clone_size: -; d_call: TRBD1; v_call: TRBV2; cdr3_aa: CASSEALGTAASNQPQHF; cdr3_nt: TGTGCCAGCAGTGAAGCGCTTGGGACAGCGGCAAGCAATCAGCCCCAGCATTTT
j_call: TRBJ2-7; clone_size: -; d_call: TRBD1; v_call: TRBV4-3; cdr3_aa: CASSRTTGTGGSSYEQYF; cdr3_nt: TGCGCCAGCAGCCGCACTACCGGGACAGGGGGGAGCTCCTACGAGCAGTACTTC
j_call: TRBJ1-1; clone_size: -; d_call: -; v_call: TRBV19; cdr3_aa: CASSIFDEANTEAFF; cdr3_nt: TGTGCCAGTAGTATCTTCGACGAAGCGAACACTGAAGCTTTCTTT
j_call: TRBJ1-6; clone_size: few; d_call: TRBD1; v_call: TRBV2; cdr3_aa: CASRARQGAHSPLHF; cdr3_nt: TGTGCCAGCAGAGCTCGCCAGGGGGCGCATTCACCCCTCCACTTT
j_call: TRBJ1-1; clone_size: -; d_call: TRBD1; v_call: TRBV29-1; cdr3_aa: CSVEEWQGGTEAFF; cdr3_nt: TGCAGCGTTGAAGAGTGGCAGGGGGGCACTGAAGCTTTCTTT
j_call: TRBJ2-2; clone_size: once; d_call: -; v_call: TRBV25-1; cdr3_aa: CASSGTANTGELFF; cdr3_nt: TGTGCCAGCAGTGGGACAGCGAACACCGGGGAGCTGTTTTTT
j_call: TRBJ2-1; clone_size: -; d_call: TRBD2; v_call: TRBV27; cdr3_aa: CASSLPSGGAYNEQFF; cdr3_nt: TGTGCCAGCAGTTTGCCCAGCGGGGGCGCCTACAATGAGCAGTTCTTC
j_call: TRBJ1-3; clone_size: -; d_call: TRBD1; v_call: TRBV6-6; cdr3_aa: CASSYGRTGDGNTIYF; cdr3_nt: TGTGCCAGCAGTTACGGGAGGACAGGGGACGGAAACACCATATATTTT
j_call: TRBJ1-1; clone_size: -; d_call: -; v_call: TRBV4-3; cdr3_aa: CASSQDPGSTEAFF; cdr3_nt: TGCGCCAGCAGCCAAGATCCAGGGAGCACTGAAGCTTTCTTT
j_call: TRBJ1-1; clone_size: -; d_call: -; v_call: TRBV20-1; cdr3_aa: CSATIGTEAFF; cdr3_nt: TGCAGTGCTACGATTGGTACTGAAGCTTTCTTT
j_call: TRBJ1-2; clone_size: -; d_call: TRBD1; v_call: TRBV14; cdr3_aa: CASSGPGTGMVGYTF; cdr3_nt: TGTGCCAGCAGCGGTCCCGGGACAGGGATGGTTGGCTACACCTTC
j_call: TRBJ2-3; clone_size: -; d_call: TRBD2; v_call: TRBV9; cdr3_aa: CASSAGSDSGGTDTQYF; cdr3_nt: TGTGCCAGCAGCGCCGGGTCGGATAGCGGGGGCACAGATACGCAGTATTTT
j_call: TRBJ2-1; clone_size: -; d_call: -; v_call: TRBV19; cdr3_aa: CASSIDMSTPYNEQFF; cdr3_nt: TGTGCCAGTAGTATAGATATGTCGACTCCCTACAATGAGCAGTTCTTC